This TCR beta chain was identified during a study of T cells in women clearing cervical HPV infection. Libraries were prepared by immunoSEQ multiplex PCR; TCRdb keeps only in-frame clonotypes and omits some of them. The sample holds about 25,000 clones. The sequence came from a woman aged 18 to 75 with a cervical HPV16 infection that either progressed to CIN3+ or cleared (not recorded which). The sample taken for sequencing was blood buffy coat.

The CDR3 protein is CASSLASGVTYEQYF. CDR3 DNA (partial): TGTGCCAGCAGCTTGGCTAGCGGGGTTACCTACGAG. The chain couples TRBV7-6 to TRBJ2-7; TRBD2 agrees at 9 bases. The sequence runs out 3 residues before the end of the CDR3; the remainder is reconstructed from the germline J gene. Germline CDR1 and CDR2: SGHVS and FNYEAQ. The CDR3 has 15 amino acids. J gave up 2 bases and V 3 bases, and 5 bases lay outside the gene matches.